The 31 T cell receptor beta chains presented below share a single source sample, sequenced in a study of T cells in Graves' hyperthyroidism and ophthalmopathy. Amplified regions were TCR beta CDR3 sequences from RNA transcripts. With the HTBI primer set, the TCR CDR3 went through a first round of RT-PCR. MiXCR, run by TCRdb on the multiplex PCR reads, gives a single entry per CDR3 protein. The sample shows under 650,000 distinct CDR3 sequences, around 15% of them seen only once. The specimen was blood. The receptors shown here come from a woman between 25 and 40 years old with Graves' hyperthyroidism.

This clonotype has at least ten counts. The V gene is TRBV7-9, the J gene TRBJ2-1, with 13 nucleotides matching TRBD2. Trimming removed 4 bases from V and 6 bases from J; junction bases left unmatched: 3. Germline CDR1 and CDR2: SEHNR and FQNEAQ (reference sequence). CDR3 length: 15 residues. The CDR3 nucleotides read TGTGCCAGCAGCTCCGGGACTAGCGGGACCAATGAGCAGTTCTTC. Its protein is CASSSGTSGTNEQFF.

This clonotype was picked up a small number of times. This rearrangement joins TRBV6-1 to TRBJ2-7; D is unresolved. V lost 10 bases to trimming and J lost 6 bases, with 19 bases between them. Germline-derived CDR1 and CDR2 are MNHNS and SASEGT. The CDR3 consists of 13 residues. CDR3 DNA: TGTGCCACCCATGGCCTTTCTGTCGCCGAGCAGTACTTC. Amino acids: CATHGLSVAEQYF.

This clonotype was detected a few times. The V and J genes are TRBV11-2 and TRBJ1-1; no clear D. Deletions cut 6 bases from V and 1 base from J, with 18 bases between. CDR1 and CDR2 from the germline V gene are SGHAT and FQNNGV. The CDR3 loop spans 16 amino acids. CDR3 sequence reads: CASSPLGSTSNTEAFF. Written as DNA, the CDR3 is TGTGCCAGCAGTCCCCTCGGGAGCACCTCGAACACTGAAGCTTTCTTT.

CDR3 bases: TGTGCCAGCAGCCAAGAGATGTCGAACACTGAAGCTTTCTTT. This gives the protein CASSQEMSNTEAFF. V gene TRBV16 combines with J gene TRBJ1-1; D not resolved. From germline, CDR1 is KGHSY and CDR2 FQNENV. This CDR3 comprises 14 residues. Trimming removed 2 bases from V and 1 base from J, with 8 bases in between.

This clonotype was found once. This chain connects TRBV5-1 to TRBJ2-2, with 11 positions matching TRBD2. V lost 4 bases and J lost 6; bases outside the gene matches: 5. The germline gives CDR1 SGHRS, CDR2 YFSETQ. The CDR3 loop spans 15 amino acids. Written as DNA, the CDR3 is TGCGCCAGCAGCCGGGGACTAGCGGACGCCGGGGAGCTGTTTTTT. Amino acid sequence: CASSRGLADAGELFF. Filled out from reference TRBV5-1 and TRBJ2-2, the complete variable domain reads KAGVTQTPRYLIKTRGQQVTLSCSPISGHRSVSWYQQTPGQGLQFLFEYFSETQRNKGNFPGRFSGRQFSNSRSEMNVSTLELGDSALYLCASSRGLADAGELFFGEGSRLTVL.

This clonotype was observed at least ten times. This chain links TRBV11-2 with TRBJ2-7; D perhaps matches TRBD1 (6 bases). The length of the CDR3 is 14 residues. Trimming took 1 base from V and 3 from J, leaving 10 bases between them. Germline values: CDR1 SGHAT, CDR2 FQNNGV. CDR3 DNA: TGTGCCAGCAGCTTAGGCAGGGGTGACTACGAGCAGTACTTC. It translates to CASSLGRGDYEQYF.

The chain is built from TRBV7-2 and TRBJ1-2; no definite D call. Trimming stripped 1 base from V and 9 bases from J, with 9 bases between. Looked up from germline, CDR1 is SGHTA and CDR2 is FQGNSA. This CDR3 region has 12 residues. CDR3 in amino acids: CASSLVADSYTF. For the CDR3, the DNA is TGTGCCAGCAGCTTAGTCGCAGATAGCTACACCTTC.

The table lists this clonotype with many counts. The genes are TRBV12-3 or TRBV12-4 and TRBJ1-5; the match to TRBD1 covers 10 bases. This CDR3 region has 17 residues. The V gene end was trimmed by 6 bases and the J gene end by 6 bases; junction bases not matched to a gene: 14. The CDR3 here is CASSSQGGQGGGQPQHF. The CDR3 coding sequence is TGTGCCAGCAGCTCCCAGGGAGGACAGGGGGGAGGTCAGCCCCAGCATTTT.

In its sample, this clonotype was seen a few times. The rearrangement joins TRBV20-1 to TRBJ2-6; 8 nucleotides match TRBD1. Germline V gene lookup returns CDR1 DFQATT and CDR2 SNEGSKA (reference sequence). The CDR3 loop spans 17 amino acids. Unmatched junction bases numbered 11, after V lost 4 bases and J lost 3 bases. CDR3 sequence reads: CSATKDRVLIGANVLTF. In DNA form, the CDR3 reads TGCAGTGCTACAAAGGACAGGGTGTTGATTGGGGCCAACGTCCTGACTTTC.

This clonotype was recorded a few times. CDR3 in DNA: TGTGCCAGCAGGTTCATCCGGGCTAAACCTGAGCCCCAGCATTTT. Translating it yields CASRFIRAKPEPQHF. The V call is TRBV28, the J call TRBJ1-5; D is unresolved. V lost 6 bases to trimming and J lost 8 bases, with 20 bases between them. Germline V CDR1 and CDR2: MDHEN, SYDVKM. CDR3 length: 15 amino acids.

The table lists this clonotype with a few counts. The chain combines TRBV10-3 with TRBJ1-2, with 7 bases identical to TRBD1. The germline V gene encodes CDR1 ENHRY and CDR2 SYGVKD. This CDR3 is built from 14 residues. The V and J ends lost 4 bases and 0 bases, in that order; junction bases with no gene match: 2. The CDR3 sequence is CAISGDSANYGYTF. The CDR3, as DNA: TGTGCCATCAGTGGGGACAGTGCTAACTATGGCTACACCTTC.

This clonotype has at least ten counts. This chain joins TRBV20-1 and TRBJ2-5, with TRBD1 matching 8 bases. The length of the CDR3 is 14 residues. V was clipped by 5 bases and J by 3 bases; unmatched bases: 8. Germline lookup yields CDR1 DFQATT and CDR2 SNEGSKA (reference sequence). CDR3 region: CSAPPTGEEETQYF. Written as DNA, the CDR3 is TGCAGTGCTCCACCGACAGGGGAGGAAGAGACCCAGTACTTC.

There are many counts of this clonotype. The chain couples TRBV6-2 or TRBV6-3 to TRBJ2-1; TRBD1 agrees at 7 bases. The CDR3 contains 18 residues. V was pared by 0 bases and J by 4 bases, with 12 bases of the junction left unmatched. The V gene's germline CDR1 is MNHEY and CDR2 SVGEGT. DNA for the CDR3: TGTGCCAGCAGTTACTCGACTCAGGGGGAGAAGAGTTACAATGAGCAGTTCTTC. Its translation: CASSYSTQGEKSYNEQFF.

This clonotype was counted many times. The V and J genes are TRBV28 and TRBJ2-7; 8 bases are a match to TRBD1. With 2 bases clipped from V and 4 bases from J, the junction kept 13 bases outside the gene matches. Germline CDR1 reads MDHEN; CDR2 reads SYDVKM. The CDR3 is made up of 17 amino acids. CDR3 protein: CASSLNPGQGAWYEQYF. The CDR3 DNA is TGTGCCAGCAGTTTAAACCCTGGCCAGGGGGCCTGGTACGAGCAGTACTTC.

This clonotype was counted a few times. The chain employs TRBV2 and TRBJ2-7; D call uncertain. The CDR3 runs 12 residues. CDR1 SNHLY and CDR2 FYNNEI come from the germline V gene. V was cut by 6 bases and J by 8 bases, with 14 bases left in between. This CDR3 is CASSPTQRKQYF. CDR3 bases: TGTGCCAGCAGCCCCACCCAGCGAAAGCAGTACTTC.

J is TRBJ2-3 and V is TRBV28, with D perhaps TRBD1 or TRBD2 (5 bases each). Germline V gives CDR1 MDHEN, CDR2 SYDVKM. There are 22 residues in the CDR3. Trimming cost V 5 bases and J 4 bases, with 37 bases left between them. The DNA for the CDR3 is TGTGCCAGCAGTCCGGGGATAACGGGGACCCTTAGCTCGCGAAATCGGGCAGATACGCAGTATTTT. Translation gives CASSPGITGTLSSRNRADTQYF. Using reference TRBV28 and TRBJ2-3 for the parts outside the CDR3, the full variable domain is DVKVTQSSRYLVKRTGEKVFLECVQDMDHENMFWYRQDPGLGLRLIYFSYDVKMKEKGDIPEGYSVSREKKERFSLILESASTNQTSMYLCASSPGITGTLSSRNRADTQYFGPGTRLTVL.

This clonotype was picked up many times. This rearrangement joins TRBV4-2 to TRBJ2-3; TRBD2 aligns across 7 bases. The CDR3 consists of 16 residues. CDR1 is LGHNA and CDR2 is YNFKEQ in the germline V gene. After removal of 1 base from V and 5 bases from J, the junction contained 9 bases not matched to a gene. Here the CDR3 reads CASSQVGTNEGDTQYF. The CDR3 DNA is TGTGCCAGCAGCCAAGTGGGGACTAATGAGGGAGATACGCAGTATTTT.

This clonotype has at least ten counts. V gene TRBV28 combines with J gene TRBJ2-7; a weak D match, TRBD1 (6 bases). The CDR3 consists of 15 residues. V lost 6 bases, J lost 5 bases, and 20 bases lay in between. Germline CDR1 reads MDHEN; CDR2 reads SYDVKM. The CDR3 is CASSSYARGLHEQYF. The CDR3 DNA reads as TGTGCCAGCAGCTCATACGCCAGGGGCTTGCACGAGCAGTACTTC.

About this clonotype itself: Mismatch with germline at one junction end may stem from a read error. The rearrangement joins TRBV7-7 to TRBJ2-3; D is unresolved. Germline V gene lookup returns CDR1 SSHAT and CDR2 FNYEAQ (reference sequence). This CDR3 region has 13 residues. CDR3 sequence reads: CASSLDRQDTQYF. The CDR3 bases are TGTGCTAGCAGCTTAGACCGGCAGGATACGCAGTATTTT.

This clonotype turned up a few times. The CDR3 DNA reads TGTGCCACCAGCCTGGGTCGGGCCTACGAGCAGTACTTC. This codes for CATSLGRAYEQYF. The chain has TRBV15 and TRBJ2-7; D remains ambiguous. CDR3 size: 13 residues. Trimming stripped 5 bases from V and 2 bases from J, with 10 bases between. Germline V gives CDR1 LNHNV, CDR2 YYDKDF (reference sequence).

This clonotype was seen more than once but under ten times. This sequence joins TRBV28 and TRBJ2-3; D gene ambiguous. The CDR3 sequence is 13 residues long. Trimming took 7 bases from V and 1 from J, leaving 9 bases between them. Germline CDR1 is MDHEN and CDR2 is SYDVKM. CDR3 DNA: TGTGCCAGCAATATGGACGGCACAGATACGCAGTATTTT. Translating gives CASNMDGTDTQYF.

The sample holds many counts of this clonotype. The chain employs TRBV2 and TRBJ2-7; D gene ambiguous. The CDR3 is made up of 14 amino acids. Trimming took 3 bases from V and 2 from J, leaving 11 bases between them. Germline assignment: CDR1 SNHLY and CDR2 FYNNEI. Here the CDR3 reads CASSEGPKAYEQYF. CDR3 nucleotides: TGTGCCAGCAGTGAGGGCCCCAAAGCCTACGAGCAGTACTTC.

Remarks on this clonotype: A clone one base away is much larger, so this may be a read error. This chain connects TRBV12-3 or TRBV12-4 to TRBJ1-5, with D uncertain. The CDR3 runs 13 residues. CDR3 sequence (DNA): TGTGCCAGCAGTTTTCTCGAGGGTCAGCCCCAGGATTTT. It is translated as CASSFLEGQPQDF.

The CDR3 DNA reads TGTGCCACCAGCAGAGTACTAGCCTCCGGGGAGCTGTTTTTT. Translating gives CATSRVLASGELFF. The gene calls are TRBV15 and TRBJ2-2; D is possibly TRBD2 (6 bases). Trimming stripped 1 base from V and 6 bases from J, with 9 bases between. The CDR3 sequence is 14 residues long. Germline lookup yields CDR1 LNHNV and CDR2 YYDKDF (reference sequence).

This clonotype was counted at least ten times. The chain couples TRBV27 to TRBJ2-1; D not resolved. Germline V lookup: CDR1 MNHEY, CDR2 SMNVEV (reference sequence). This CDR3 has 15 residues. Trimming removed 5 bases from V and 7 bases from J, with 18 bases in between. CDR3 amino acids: CASSPIPQRSNEQFF. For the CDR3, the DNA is TGTGCCAGCAGTCCCATCCCTCAAAGGAGTAATGAGCAGTTCTTC.

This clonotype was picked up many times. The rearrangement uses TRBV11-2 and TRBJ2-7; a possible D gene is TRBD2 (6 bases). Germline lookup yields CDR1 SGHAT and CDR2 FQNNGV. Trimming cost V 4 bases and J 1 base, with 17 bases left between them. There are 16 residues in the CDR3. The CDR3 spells CASSWGAGGMSYEQYF. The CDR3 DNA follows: TGTGCCAGCAGCTGGGGTGCTGGCGGGATGTCCTACGAGCAGTACTTC.

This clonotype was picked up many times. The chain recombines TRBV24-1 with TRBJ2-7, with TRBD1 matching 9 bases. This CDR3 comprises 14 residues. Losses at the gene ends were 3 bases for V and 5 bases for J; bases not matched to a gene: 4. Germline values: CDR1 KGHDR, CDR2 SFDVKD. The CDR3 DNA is TGTGCCACCAGTGATGTCGGGACAGGGAACGAGCAGTACTTC. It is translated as CATSDVGTGNEQYF.

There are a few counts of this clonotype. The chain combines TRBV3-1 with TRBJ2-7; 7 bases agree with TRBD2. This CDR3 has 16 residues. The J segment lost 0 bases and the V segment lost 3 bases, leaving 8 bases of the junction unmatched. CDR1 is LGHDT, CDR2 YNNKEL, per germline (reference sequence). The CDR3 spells CASSQTSRGSSYEQYF. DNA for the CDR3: TGTGCCAGCAGCCAGACCTCTCGCGGGAGCTCCTACGAGCAGTACTTC.

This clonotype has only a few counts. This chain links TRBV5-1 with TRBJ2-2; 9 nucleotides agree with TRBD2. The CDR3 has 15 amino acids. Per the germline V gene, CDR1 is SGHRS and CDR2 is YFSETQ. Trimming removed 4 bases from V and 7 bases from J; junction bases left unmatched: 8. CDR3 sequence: CASSAIAGDDGELFF. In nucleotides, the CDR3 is TGCGCCAGCAGCGCCATAGCGGGAGACGACGGGGAGCTGTTTTTT.

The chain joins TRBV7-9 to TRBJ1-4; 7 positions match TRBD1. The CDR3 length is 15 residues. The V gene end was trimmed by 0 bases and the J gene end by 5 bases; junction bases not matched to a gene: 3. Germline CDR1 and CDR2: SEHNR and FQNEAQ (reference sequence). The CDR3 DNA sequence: TGTGCCAGCAGCTTAGCAGGGGGCGCGAATGAAAAACTGTTTTTT. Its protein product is CASSLAGGANEKLFF.

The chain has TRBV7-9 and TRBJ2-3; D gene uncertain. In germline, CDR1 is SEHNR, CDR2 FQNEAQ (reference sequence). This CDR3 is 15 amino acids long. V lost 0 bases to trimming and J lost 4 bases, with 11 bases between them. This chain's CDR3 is CASSLAIGTADTQYF. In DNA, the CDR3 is TGTGCCAGCAGCTTAGCTATAGGTACAGCAGATACGCAGTATTTT.